One sample yielded the 15 T cell receptor beta chains listed below, sequenced in a study of T cell changes during pregnancy in multiple sclerosis. TCRdb's copy holds only in-frame clones and misses some; the assay was immunoSEQ multiplex PCR. The table records around 61,000 clones, 75% to 90% of them present only once. The material sequenced was peripheral blood, taken in the first trimester of pregnancy. Receptors were obtained from a female donor in good health, enrolled as a control in a pregnancy study.

The chain has TRBV10-1 and TRBJ2-4; 7 bases map to TRBD1. CDR3 length: 15 amino acids. Unmatched junction bases numbered 3, after V lost 0 bases and J lost 4 bases. Germline values: CDR1 WNHNN, CDR2 SYGVQD (reference sequence). CDR3 DNA sequence: TGCGCCAGCAGTGAGTCGTGGACAGGTAAAAACATTCAGTACTTC. As protein: CASSESWTGKNIQYF.

V usage is TRBV14 and J usage is TRBJ1-3; 7 bases agree with TRBD1. There are 18 residues in the CDR3. From germline, CDR1 is SGHDN and CDR2 FVKESK. V gave up 0 bases and J gave up 0 bases; unmatched junction bases: 8. This chain's CDR3 is CASSQEGTVSASGNTIYF. CDR3 bases: TGTGCCAGCAGCCAAGAAGGGACAGTCTCGGCCTCTGGAAACACCATATATTTT. Drawing the rest from reference TRBV14 and TRBJ1-3, the complete variable domain is EAGVTQFPSHSVIEKGQTVTLRCDPISGHDNLYWYRRVMGKEIKFLLHFVKESKQDESGMPNNRFLAERTGGTYSTLKVQPAELEDSGVYFCASSQEGTVSASGNTIYFGEGSWLTVV.

This clone has only one observation. V and J are TRBV27 and TRBJ1-1; a weak D match, TRBD1 (6 bases). Per the germline V gene, CDR1 is MNHEY and CDR2 is SMNVEV (reference sequence). Between the trimmed V and J ends, which lost 6 bases and 1 base, there was a span of 12 bases. The CDR3 runs to 14 residues. The CDR3 is CASSHLGGNTEAFF. In DNA form, the CDR3 reads TGTGCCAGCAGCCACCTAGGGGGGAACACTGAAGCTTTCTTT.

J is TRBJ2-1 and V is TRBV4-1; tentatively, D is TRBD2 (6 bases). The ends were cut back, 0 bases at V and 6 bases at J, with 24 bases in the middle. This CDR3 is 19 amino acids long. Germline CDR1 is MGHRA and CDR2 is YSYEKL. The CDR3 DNA is TGCGCCAGCAGCCAAGATGGTGGGGGGAGACCCAGTGGACCCAATGAGCAGTTCTTC. Residues: CASSQDGGGRPSGPNEQFF.

The chain couples TRBV19 to TRBJ1-2; 11 positions match TRBD1. Germline CDR1 reads LNHDA; CDR2 reads SQIVND (reference sequence). CDR3 size: 16 residues. V lost 5 bases to trimming and J lost 7 bases; unmatched junction nucleotides: 12. CDR3 loop: CASSPGTGGALFGYTF. The CDR3 coding sequence is TGTGCCAGTAGTCCTGGGACAGGGGGGGCCCTTTTTGGCTACACCTTC.

V is TRBV7-9 and J is TRBJ2-1; maybe TRBD2 (5 bases). The CDR3 is 14 amino acids. Germline lookup yields CDR1 SEHNR and CDR2 FQNEAQ (reference sequence). V lost 5 bases to trimming and J lost 3 bases, with 11 bases between them. The CDR3 reads CASSPGRDYNEQFF. CDR3 bases: TGTGCCAGCAGCCCAGGACGGGACTACAATGAGCAGTTCTTC.

V is TRBV4-3 and J is TRBJ1-3, with D maybe TRBD1 (5 bases). Trimming removed 4 bases from V and 4 bases from J, with 11 bases in between. The germline V gene encodes CDR1 LGHNA and CDR2 YSLEER. This CDR3 has 14 amino acids. The CDR3 region is CASSPSRTGNTIYF. CDR3 bases: TGCGCCAGCAGCCCGTCCCGGACAGGAAACACCATATATTTT.

The chain has TRBV18 and TRBJ2-6; the match to TRBD1 covers 12 bases. V lost 5 bases to trimming and J lost 6 bases; unmatched junction nucleotides: 8. Germline lookup yields CDR1 KGHSH and CDR2 LQKENI. This CDR3 is 17 amino acids long. The CDR3 DNA is TGTGCCAGCTCAACCGGGACAGGGGGCGTCATGGCCAACGTCCTGACTTTC. Its protein is CASSTGTGGVMANVLTF.

The chain uses TRBV5-1 and TRBJ2-3; 13 positions agree with TRBD2. This CDR3 contains 18 residues. Germline V gene lookup returns CDR1 SGHRS and CDR2 YFSETQ. V lost 4 bases, J lost 1 base, and 9 bases stayed unmatched. CDR3 coding DNA: TGCGCCAGCAGCAGGAGTACACTAGCGGGGGGGGGCACAGATACGCAGTATTTT. The encoded protein is CASSRSTLAGGGTDTQYF.

Concerning this clone itself: Germline and junction disagree at one end, which may indicate a read error. The chain is built from TRBV7-7 and TRBJ2-2, with 8 bases fitting TRBD1. The CDR3 spans 17 residues. The V gene's germline CDR1 is SSHAT and CDR2 FNYEAQ (reference sequence). The CDR3 DNA reads TGTGCTAGCAGCTTAGTATCAGGGGGCTTGAACACCGGGGAGCTGTTTTTT. Protein sequence: CASSLVSGGLNTGELFF.

CDR3 sequence: CASSPLATGETQYF. Written as DNA, the CDR3 is TGTGCCAGCAGCCCTCTGGCGACCGGGGAGACCCAGTACTTC. This sequence joins TRBV7-7 and TRBJ2-5; D is unresolved. The V gene lost 5 bases and the J gene lost 5 bases, with 15 bases spanning the gap. Germline V gene lookup returns CDR1 SSHAT and CDR2 FNYEAQ (reference sequence). The CDR3 is 14 residues long. The complete variable domain, with remaining parts taken from reference TRBV7-7 and TRBJ2-5, reads GAGVSQSPRYKVTKRGQDVTLRCDPISSHATLYWYQQALGQGPEFLTYFNYEAQPDKSGLPSDRFSAERPEGSISTLTIQRTEQRDSAMYRCASSPLATGETQYFGPGTRLLVL.

The chain is built from TRBV19 and TRBJ1-6; 8 nucleotides align to TRBD1. Germline CDR1 LNHDA, CDR2 SQIVND (reference sequence). V was pared by 4 bases and J by 9 bases, with 11 bases of the junction left unmatched. The CDR3 has 16 amino acids. CDR3 nucleotides: TGTGCCAGTAGTAAGACCTCGGGACAGGTGGGTTCACCCCTCCACTTT. Protein: CASSKTSGQVGSPLHF.

This chain connects TRBV11-3 to TRBJ1-1; 10 positions match TRBD1. Per the germline V gene, CDR1 is SGHNT and CDR2 is YENEEA. This CDR3 has 14 amino acids. V gave up 2 bases and J gave up 4 bases; unmatched junction bases: 1. The CDR3 DNA follows: TGTGCCAGCAGCTTAAGACAGGGGGCCACTGAAGCTTTCTTT. As protein: CASSLRQGATEAFF.

V gene TRBV4-2 combines with J gene TRBJ2-1, with a possible D match to TRBD1 (6 bases). The CDR3 has 15 amino acids. Trimming cost V 4 bases and J 4 bases, with 14 bases left between them. Germline V gene lookup returns CDR1 LGHNA and CDR2 YNFKEQ. The CDR3 spells CASSPNRVGYNEQFF. The CDR3 region has the DNA TGTGCCAGCAGCCCAAACAGGGTTGGATACAATGAGCAGTTCTTC.

CDR3 coding DNA: TGTGCCAGCAGCTTAGGTCCGGGACAGGGTAGAAATGGCTACACCTTC. Translation gives CASSLGPGQGRNGYTF. This chain uses TRBV7-3 with TRBJ1-2, with 9 positions matching TRBD1. CDR1 and CDR2 from the germline V gene are SGHTA and FQGTGA. CDR3 size: 16 residues. Germline trimming cut 2 bases from V and 6 bases from J; bases unmatched to any gene: 10. Filled out from reference TRBV7-3 and TRBJ1-2, the complete variable domain reads GAGVSQTPSNKVTEKGKYVELRCDPISGHTALYWYRQSLGQGPEFLIYFQGTGAADDSGLPNDRFFAVRPEGSVSTLKIQRTERGDSAVYLCASSLGPGQGRNGYTFGSGTRLTVV.